The source of this T cell receptor beta chain is a study of cytomegalovirus exposure and HLA in healthy donors. The CDR3 runs 14 residues. Germline CDR1 SGHTA, CDR2 FQGNSA. Trimming pared 5 bases from V and 4 bases from J, leaving 14 bases between. 60 Vbeta and 13 Jbeta primers were used in PCR. TCRdb's table, derived via immunoSEQ multiplex PCR, lists solely in-frame clones and lacks some. Among some 170,000 clones listed, 80% were seen once. V gene TRBV7-2 combines with J gene TRBJ1-2; D gene ambiguous. The receptor comes from a young man in good health and CMV-seropositive. The source material was PBMCs. CDR3 bases: TGTGCCAGCAGCCTACCTTTGGGCAGCTATGGCTACACCTTC. This translates into CASSLPLGSYGYTF.